A single sample is the source of the 5 T cell receptor beta chains below, sequenced in a study of cytomegalovirus exposure and HLA in healthy donors. In the PCR, 60 Vbeta and 13 Jbeta primers were used. Data came from immunoSEQ multiplex PCR; TCRdb stores just in-frame clones and leaves some out. Among tens of thousands of clones listed, over 90% were seen once. Material: PBMCs. Receptor source: a woman aged 18-29 years in good health and CMV-seronegative.

The rearrangement uses TRBV15 and TRBJ1-4; D unclear. The germline V gene has CDR1 LNHNV and CDR2 YYDKDF (reference sequence). The CDR3 covers 14 residues. The ends were cut back, 3 bases at V and 0 bases at J, with 5 bases in the middle. Here the CDR3 reads CATSSGATNEKLFF. CDR3 sequence (DNA): TGTGCCACCAGCAGTGGAGCAACTAATGAAAAACTGTTTTTT.

In this sample, this clone turned up a few times. The chain employs TRBV2 and TRBJ2-7; 9 nucleotides match TRBD1. The CDR3 is 12 amino acids. J gave up 7 bases and V 4 bases, and 2 bases lay outside the gene matches. In germline, CDR1 is SNHLY, CDR2 FYNNEI. In DNA, the CDR3 is TGTGCCAGCAGTGGGGACAGGGATGAGCAGTACTTC. Its translation is CASSGDRDEQYF.

The genes are TRBV7-9 and TRBJ1-6; D is undetermined. CDR3 length equals 15 residues. Germline V gives CDR1 SEHNR, CDR2 FQNEAQ (reference sequence). V lost 1 base to trimming and J lost 3 bases, with 7 bases between them. The chain's CDR3 is CASSLGSSYNSPLHF. The CDR3 DNA sequence: TGTGCCAGCAGCTTAGGGTCGAGCTATAATTCACCCCTCCACTTT.

This rearrangement joins TRBV5-1 to TRBJ1-2; 9 bases align to TRBD1. CDR1 and CDR2 (germline): SGHRS, YFSETQ. The CDR3 consists of 14 residues. Trimming removed 4 bases from V and 4 bases from J; junction bases left unmatched: 5. The CDR3 sequence: CASSGWGQGYGYTF. CDR3 sequence (DNA): TGCGCCAGCAGCGGTTGGGGACAGGGCTATGGCTACACCTTC.

The chain is built from TRBV15 and TRBJ1-5, with TRBD1 matching over 8 bases. The germline gives CDR1 LNHNV, CDR2 YYDKDF (reference sequence). V was pared by 1 base and J by 6 bases, with 5 bases of the junction left unmatched. This CDR3 contains 15 residues. CDR3 sequence: CATSRGGQGSQPQHF. In nucleotides, the CDR3 is TGTGCCACCAGCAGAGGCGGACAGGGCAGTCAGCCCCAGCATTTT.